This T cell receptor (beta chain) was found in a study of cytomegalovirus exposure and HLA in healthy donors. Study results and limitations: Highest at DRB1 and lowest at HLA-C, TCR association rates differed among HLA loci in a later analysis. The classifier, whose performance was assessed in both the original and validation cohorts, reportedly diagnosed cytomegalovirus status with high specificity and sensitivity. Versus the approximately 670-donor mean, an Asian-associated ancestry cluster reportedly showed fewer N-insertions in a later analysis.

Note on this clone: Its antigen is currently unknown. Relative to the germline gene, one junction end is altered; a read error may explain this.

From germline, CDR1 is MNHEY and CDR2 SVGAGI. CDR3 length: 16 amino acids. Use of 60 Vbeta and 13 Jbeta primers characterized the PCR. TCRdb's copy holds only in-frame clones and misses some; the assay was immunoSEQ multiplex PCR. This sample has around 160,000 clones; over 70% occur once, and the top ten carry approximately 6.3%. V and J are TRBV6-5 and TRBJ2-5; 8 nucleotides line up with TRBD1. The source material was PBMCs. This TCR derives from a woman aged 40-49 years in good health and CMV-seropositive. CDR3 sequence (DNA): TGTGCCAGCAGTTACTCGAACAGCAGGGGGCAAGGGACCCAGTACTTC. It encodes CASSYSNSRGQGTQYF.